Each of the 22 T cell receptor beta chains below was sequenced from the same sample in a study of post-analysis software for immune sequencing data. Study-wide results and limits: Five or six TRBV segments, TRBV5-6, TRBV5-1 and TRBV20-1 among them, were found more frequent in patients than controls.

The antigens for these receptors are not known. TCR beta cDNA libraries had unique molecular identifiers. MiXCR was run by TCRdb on the PCR reads, yielding one entry per CDR3 protein. The repertoire holds about half a million distinct CDR3 sequences, with roughly 46% as singletons. Material for sequencing was blood. The receptors here all came from a girl under 18 with multiple sclerosis.

This clonotype was seen more than once but under ten times. The rearrangement uses TRBV20-1 and TRBJ1-2, with unresolved D. Germline V gene lookup returns CDR1 DFQATT and CDR2 SNEGSKA (reference sequence). V gave up 0 bases and J gave up 3 bases, with 8 bases separating them. The CDR3 covers 13 residues. The CDR3 bases are TGCAGTGCTAGAGACGCCAGAGACTATGGCTACACCTTC. Translated: CSARDARDYGYTF.

This clonotype was seen more than once but under ten times. The chain joins TRBV29-1 to TRBJ2-1, with 8 positions matching TRBD2. The CDR3 runs 14 residues. The germline V gene encodes CDR1 SQVTM and CDR2 ANQGSEA. The chain's CDR3 is CIPPGGEGYNEQFF. CDR3 in DNA: TGCATACCCCCGGGGGGGGAGGGTTACAATGAGCAGTTCTTC.

The V call is TRBV28, the J call TRBJ2-7; 9 bases map to TRBD1. J lost 3 bases, V lost 4 bases, and 13 bases had no gene match. The V gene's germline CDR1 is MDHEN and CDR2 SYDVKM. This CDR3 comprises 17 residues. The CDR3: CASSSPGQGTLYYEQYF. CDR3 DNA sequence: TGTGCCAGCAGTTCCCCTGGACAGGGGACCCTGTACTACGAGCAGTACTTC. Drawing the rest from reference TRBV28 and TRBJ2-7, the complete variable domain is DVKVTQSSRYLVKRTGEKVFLECVQDMDHENMFWYRQDPGLGLRLIYFSYDVKMKEKGDIPEGYSVSREKKERFSLILESASTNQTSMYLCASSSPGQGTLYYEQYFGPGTRLTVT.

The rearrangement uses TRBV7-2 and TRBJ2-5, with D uncertain. The DNA end is a closer match to TRBJ2-7, so the J assignment may be wrong. This CDR3 region has 15 residues. Germline V lookup: CDR1 SGHTA, CDR2 FQGNSA. Here the CDR3 reads CASSLRRQANYEQYF. The CDR3 DNA reads as TGTGCCAGCAGCTTAAGGCGCCAGGCCAACTACGAGCAGTACTTC.

There are a few counts of this clonotype. This chain connects TRBV28 to TRBJ2-7; weak D call: TRBD1 (6 bases). CDR1 is MDHEN, CDR2 SYDVKM, per germline. The CDR3 sequence is 17 residues long. Trimming removed 5 bases at V and 3 bases at J, with 23 bases between. The CDR3 DNA follows: TGTGCCAGCAGTCCCCGACAGGACAAAGGGCCCCTCTACGAGCAGTACTTC. Its translation: CASSPRQDKGPLYEQYF.

Regarding this clonotype: At one boundary the junction diverges from the germline segment, which might be a read error. The gene calls are TRBV3-1 and TRBJ2-1; 8 bases align to TRBD2. Looked up from germline, CDR1 is LGHDT and CDR2 is YNNKEL (reference sequence). CDR3 size: 15 residues. CDR3 residues: CASSQGRGREVEQVF. For the CDR3, the DNA is TGTGCCAGCAGCCAAGGAAGAGGGCGGGAGGTTGAGCAGGTCTTC.

The chain combines TRBV20-1 with TRBJ2-7, with 10 bases identical to TRBD2. This CDR3 is built from 17 residues. From germline, CDR1 is DFQATT and CDR2 SNEGSKA (reference sequence). The trim removed 0 bases at V and 3 bases at J, leaving 11 bases unmatched. For the CDR3, the DNA is TGCAGTGCTAGAGATCTCTCCAGCGGGAGGGCCATCTACGAGCAGTACTTC. It encodes CSARDLSSGRAIYEQYF.

This clonotype was detected a few times. The chain employs TRBV12-5 and TRBJ2-1; 8 bases fit TRBD2. The germline gives CDR1 LGHNT, CDR2 FRNRAP. This CDR3 has 14 residues. Trimming cost V 4 bases and J 2 bases; bases outside gene matches: 1. In nucleotides, the CDR3 is TGTGCTAGTGGTTCGGGACTAGCCTACAATGAGCAGTTCTTC. Residues: CASGSGLAYNEQFF. The entire variable domain, with the rest obtained from reference TRBV12-5 and TRBJ2-1, is as follows: DARVTQTPRHKVTEMGQEVTMRCQPILGHNTVFWYRQTMMQGLELLAYFRNRAPLDDSGMPKDRFSAEMPDATLATLKIQPSEPRDSAVYFCASGSGLAYNEQFFGPGTRLTVL.

The CDR3 is CASSPDRCTYNEQFF. As DNA, the CDR3 is TGTGCCAGCAGCCCGGACCGTTGCACCTACAATGAGCAGTTCTTC. The chain uses TRBV12-3 or TRBV12-4 and TRBJ2-1; D remains ambiguous. The germline V and J ends were trimmed by 6 bases and 2 bases, with 14 bases remaining between them. This CDR3 region has 15 residues.

The rearrangement joins TRBV3-1 to TRBJ1-6; D is ambiguous. This CDR3 spans 15 amino acids. The V end was cut by 0 bases, the J end by 7 bases, with 10 bases between. Germline V gene data show CDR1 as LGHDT and CDR2 as YNNKEL (reference sequence). The CDR3 spells CASSQDWVPNSPLHF. The CDR3 coding sequence is TGTGCCAGCAGCCAAGATTGGGTTCCAAATTCACCCCTCCACTTT. Based on the CDR3 plus reference TRBV3-1 and TRBJ1-6, the full variable domain is DTAVSQTPKYLVTQMGNDKSIKCEQNLGHDTMYWYKQDSKKFLKIMFSYNNKELIINETVPNRFSPKSPDKAHLNLHINSLELGDSAVYFCASSQDWVPNSPLHFGNGTRLTVT.

As DNA, the CDR3 is TGCAGCGTTGGGGCCGCCTACGAGCAGTACTTC. Translating it yields CSVGAAYEQYF. The chain recombines TRBV29-1 with TRBJ2-7; D not resolved. Germline loops: CDR1 SQVTM, CDR2 ANQGSEA. The CDR3 covers 11 residues. V was shortened by 4 bases and J by 2 bases, with 6 bases between the two germline ends.

The V gene is TRBV7-8, the J gene TRBJ2-5; D is possibly TRBD2 (6 bases). Germline V gene data show CDR1 as SGHVS and CDR2 as FQNEAQ. Trimming cost V 7 bases and J 2 bases, with 17 bases left between them. The CDR3 is 15 amino acids. The CDR3: CASTVPFSGQETQYF. The CDR3 DNA sequence: TGTGCCAGCACCGTACCCTTTAGCGGTCAAGAGACCCAGTACTTC. The full variable domain, rest sourced from reference TRBV7-8 and TRBJ2-5, is GAGVSQSPRYKVAKRGQDVALRCDPISGHVSLFWYQQALGQGPEFLTYFQNEAQLDKSGLPSDRFFAERPEGSVSTLKIQRTQQEDSAVYLCASTVPFSGQETQYFGPGTRLLVL.

The J gene is TRBJ2-7, the V gene TRBV5-1; 10 nucleotides line up with TRBD2. Germline CDR1 is SGHRS and CDR2 is YFSETQ. After removal of 3 bases from V and 2 bases from J, the junction contained 2 bases not matched to a gene. The CDR3 covers 14 residues. In nucleotides, the CDR3 is TGCGCCAGCAGCTCACTAGCGGGGCCCTACGAGCAGTACTTC. Translated, it gives CASSSLAGPYEQYF. The full variable domain, its missing parts supplied by reference TRBV5-1 and TRBJ2-7, is KAGVTQTPRYLIKTRGQQVTLSCSPISGHRSVSWYQQTPGQGLQFLFEYFSETQRNKGNFPGRFSGRQFSNSRSEMNVSTLELGDSALYLCASSSLAGPYEQYFGPGTRLTVT.

This sequence joins TRBV20-1 and TRBJ2-7, with 10 bases that match TRBD1. Germline V gene data show CDR1 as DFQATT and CDR2 as SNEGSKA (reference sequence). Trimming cost V 2 bases and J 3 bases; bases outside gene matches: 7. This CDR3 spans 15 amino acids. CDR3 nucleotide sequence: TGCAGTGCTAGACCCGGGACAGGGGATAACTACGAGCAGTACTTC. Translation: CSARPGTGDNYEQYF.

The chain uses TRBV12-3 or TRBV12-4 and TRBJ1-2; perhaps TRBD1 as D (5 bases). The CDR3 sequence is 14 residues long. Trimming stripped 3 bases from V and 6 bases from J, with 14 bases between. The CDR3, as DNA: TGTGCCAGCAGTTTTAAACCCGGGACGAATGGCTACACCTTC. Translation: CASSFKPGTNGYTF.

The J gene is TRBJ2-2, the V gene TRBV9, with 13 bases fitting TRBD2. CDR1 and CDR2 from the germline V gene are SGDLS and YYNGEE. This CDR3 comprises 16 residues. After removal of 4 bases from V and 7 bases from J, the junction contained 7 bases not matched to a gene. In DNA form, the CDR3 reads TGTGCCAGCAGCATCGGACTAGCGGGAGTCGTCGGGGAGCTGTTTTTT. Its translation is CASSIGLAGVVGELFF.

V and J are TRBV5-5 and TRBJ1-1; no reliable D call. CDR3 size: 12 residues. Germline loops: CDR1 SGHKS, CDR2 YYEKEE (reference sequence). Trimming removed 5 bases from V and 2 bases from J, with 7 bases in between. The CDR3 protein is CASRIRNTEAFF. CDR3 in DNA: TGTGCCAGCAGAATTCGTAACACTGAAGCTTTCTTT.

This sequence joins TRBV6-5 and TRBJ1-4; D is undetermined. CDR3 size: 17 residues. CDR1 and CDR2 from the germline V gene are MNHEY and SVGAGI. The germline V and J ends were trimmed by 0 bases and 0 bases, with 11 bases remaining between them. CDR3 coding DNA: TGTGCCAGCAGTTACTCATCCCTCCTGGCAACTAATGAAAAACTGTTTTTT. It specifies CASSYSSLLATNEKLFF.

The chain has TRBV12-3 or TRBV12-4 and TRBJ2-5; 9 bases line up with TRBD2. The CDR3 spans 14 residues. The junction had 6 bases not matched to a gene; V was cut back by 5 bases and J by 5 bases. CDR3 protein: CASSLAGGPETQYF. As DNA, the CDR3 is TGTGCCAGCAGTCTCGCGGGAGGGCCGGAGACCCAGTACTTC.

The rearrangement links TRBV20-1 to TRBJ1-4; weak D call: TRBD1 (5 bases). The germline CDR1 and CDR2 sequences are DFQATT and SNEGSKA (reference sequence). This CDR3 is 14 amino acids long. The V end lost 6 bases, the J end lost 8 bases, and 19 bases lay between the germline ends. The CDR3 region has the DNA TGCAGTGCCCTCCCGGGGGGAGGCAGGGAAAAACTGTTTTTT. The encoded protein is CSALPGGGREKLFF.

This clonotype was recorded a few times. This chain connects TRBV6-6 to TRBJ2-7; D call uncertain. The V and J ends lost 4 bases and 4 bases respectively, with 20 bases between them. Per the germline V gene, CDR1 is MNHNY and CDR2 is SVGAGI (reference sequence). The CDR3 has 16 residues. The CDR3 here is CASSFNSVAGQYEQYF. In nucleotides, the CDR3 is TGTGCCAGCAGTTTCAACTCGGTGGCAGGCCAGTACGAGCAGTACTTC.

The chain couples TRBV4-3 to TRBJ1-2; unclear D gene. Germline V CDR1 and CDR2: LGHNA, YSLEER. This CDR3 spans 14 amino acids. V lost 4 bases and J lost 1, with 10 bases in between. The CDR3, as DNA: TGCGCCAGCAGCCCCACCGAGAGTAACTATGGCTACACCTTC. This gives the protein CASSPTESNYGYTF.